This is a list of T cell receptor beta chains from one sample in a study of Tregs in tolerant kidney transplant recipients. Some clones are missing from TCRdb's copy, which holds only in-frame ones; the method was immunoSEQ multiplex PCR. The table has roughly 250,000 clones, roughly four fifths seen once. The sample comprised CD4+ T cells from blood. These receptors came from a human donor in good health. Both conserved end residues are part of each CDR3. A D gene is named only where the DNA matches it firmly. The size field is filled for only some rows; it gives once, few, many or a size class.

TGTGCCAGCAGTTACAGGCAAAAAGGCGGCTACACCTTC CASSYRQKGGYTF 13 TRBV6-5 NA TRBJ1-2 NA
TGTGCCAGCAGCTTTGACACTGAAGCTTTCTTT CASSFDTEAFF 11 TRBV7-9 NA TRBJ1-1 NA
TGTGCCAGCAGCTTGGAGGGACTAGCGTCCTACAATGAGCAGTTCTTC CASSLEGLASYNEQFF 16 TRBV5-4 TRBD2 TRBJ2-1 NA
TGTGCCAGCAGCTTAAGGGTAGGCTCCTACGAGCAGTACTTC CASSLRVGSYEQYF 14 TRBV7-2 NA TRBJ2-7 NA
TGTGCCAGCAGACGGGGTAGCACAGATACGCAGTATTTT CASRRGSTDTQYF 13 TRBV6-5 NA TRBJ2-3 NA
TGTGCCAGCAGACCCGGGGAGGGGAAAAAGCCCCAGCATTTT CASRPGEGKKPQHF 14 TRBV2 NA TRBJ1-5 NA
TGCGCCAGCAGCTTGATCGACAGGGGAGGTTCTGAAGCTTTCTTT CASSLIDRGGSEAFF 15 TRBV5-1 TRBD1 TRBJ1-1 NA
TGTGCCAGCAGCCATCAACTAGCGAGCACAGATACGCAGTATTTT CASSHQLASTDTQYF 15 TRBV14 TRBD2 TRBJ2-3 NA
TGCGCCAGCAGTTTGGGGACTGAAGCTTTCTTT CASSLGTEAFF 11 TRBV5-1 NA TRBJ1-1 NA
TGCGCCAGCAGCCCTGGTTGGGGCCAGCAGTTCTTC CASSPGWGQQFF 12 TRBV5-1 NA TRBJ2-1 few
TGTGCCAGCAGTGAGGACCTCTATGGCTACACCTTC CASSEDLYGYTF 12 TRBV6-1 NA TRBJ1-2 NA
TGTGCCACCCGCGGGGATATCAATTCACCCCTCCACTTT CATRGDINSPLHF 13 TRBV2 NA TRBJ1-6 NA
TGCAGCGTTCCCGGGGCGGGAGCCTACAATGAGCAGTTCTTC CSVPGAGAYNEQFF 14 TRBV29-1 TRBD2 TRBJ2-1 NA
TGCGCCAGCAGCTTGCGTCCAGCCTCGAACACTGAAGCTTTCTTT CASSLRPASNTEAFF 15 TRBV5-1 NA TRBJ1-1 NA
TGTGCCAGCAGGGACAGGGGCCATTCCAAGCGAGCTTTCTTT CASRDRGHSKRAFF 14 TRBV6-1 TRBD1 TRBJ1-1 few
TGTGCCAGCTCACCTCCTAGCGGGAGGAGCGAGCAGTACTTC CASSPPSGRSEQYF 14 TRBV18 TRBD2 TRBJ2-7 NA
TGTGCCTGGAGCATAACAGGGATATCTGGAAACACCATATATTTT CAWSITGISGNTIYF 15 TRBV30 NA TRBJ1-3 NA
TGTGCCAGCAGTTTCGGGCAGGACGCTTTCTACGAGCAGTACTTC CASSFGQDAFYEQYF 15 TRBV27 NA TRBJ2-7 NA
TGTGCCAGCAGCGTAGAAGACTACGAGCAGTACTTC CASSVEDYEQYF 12 TRBV9 NA TRBJ2-7 NA
TGTGCCAGCAGTCTTAATAGCGGGGGAAAGTACGAGCAGTACTTC CASSLNSGGKYEQYF 15 TRBV7-2 TRBD2 TRBJ2-7 NA
TGCAGTGCTAGATTCCAAACCCAGTACTTC CSARFQTQYF 10 TRBV20-1 NA TRBJ2-5 once
TGCGCCAGCAGCTTGGGACCGCTACGGAGCCAAGAGACCCAGTACTTC CASSLGPLRSQETQYF 16 TRBV5-1 NA TRBJ2-5 NA
TGTGCCAGCAGTTATGGGTCGCCGGGAGGATATGGCTACACCTTC CASSYGSPGGYGYTF 15 TRBV6-5 NA TRBJ1-2 NA
TGCGCCAGCAGTCGGGGGGGTAGTGACAATGAGCAGTTCTTC CASSRGGSDNEQFF 14 TRBV5-1 TRBD2 TRBJ2-1 NA
TGCGCCAGCAGCTGGACTAGCGGGAGGGAAAATGAGCAGTTCTTC CASSWTSGRENEQFF 15 TRBV5-1 TRBD2 TRBJ2-1 NA
TGTGCCAGCAGTAGGTGGGAAGAGACCCAGTACTTC CASSRWEETQYF 12 TRBV6-5 NA TRBJ2-5 NA
TGTGCCAGCAGCTTTTGGGACACGAACACTGAAGCTTTCTTT CASSFWDTNTEAFF 14 TRBV5-5 NA TRBJ1-1 NA
TGCGCCAGCAGCAACACAGGGTCCAATGAGCAGTTCTTC CASSNTGSNEQFF 13 TRBV5-1 NA TRBJ2-1 NA
TGCGCCAGCGTTCGGGAGGGTAGACAGGAGACCCAGTACTTC CASVREGRQETQYF 14 TRBV5-1 TRBD2 TRBJ2-5 few
TGTGCCAGCTCACCACCGGGGCTAGCCCTAGACAATGAGCAGTTCTTC CASSPPGLALDNEQFF 16 TRBV18 NA TRBJ2-1 NA
TGTGCCAGCAGTGCCACAGGGCAAGTCACTGAAGCTTTCTTT CASSATGQVTEAFF 14 TRBV9 NA TRBJ1-1 NA
TGTGCCAGCACTGGAACAGTTAGCAATCAGCCCCAGCATTTT CASTGTVSNQPQHF 14 TRBV6-1 NA TRBJ1-5 NA
TGTGCCAGCAGACCGGGACAGATCTACAATGAGCAGTTCTTC CASRPGQIYNEQFF 14 TRBV2 TRBD1 TRBJ2-1 NA
TGCGCCAGCAGTGAGTCGAGGGCAGGGATAACTGAAGCTTTCTTT CASSESRAGITEAFF 15 TRBV10-1 NA TRBJ1-1 NA
TGTGCCAGCAGCTTAAGGGACAGGGTCGACGAGCAGTACTTC CASSLRDRVDEQYF 14 TRBV7-9 TRBD1 TRBJ2-7 NA
TGTGCCTGGAGAACTTGGACTAGTGAGTGGTCCTACGAGCAGTACTTC CAWRTWTSEWSYEQYF 16 TRBV30 TRBD2 TRBJ2-7 NA
TGTGCCAGTAGCCTTGGGGACGCCAGCTCCTACGAGCAGTACTTC CASSLGDASSYEQYF 15 TRBV19 NA TRBJ2-7 NA
TGTGCCAGCAGCTACGAGAGGCTTTCACCTGAAGCTTTCTTT CASSYERLSPEAFF 14 TRBV6-5 NA TRBJ1-1 NA
TGCAGCGTTAGCGGGGACCCGGTGGGTGAGCAGTACTTC CSVSGDPVGEQYF 13 TRBV29-1 TRBD2 TRBJ2-7 NA
TGCAGCGTTGCGGGGGGCGGCACAGATACGCAGTATTTT CSVAGGGTDTQYF 13 TRBV29-1 NA TRBJ2-3 NA
TGCGCCAGCAGCTTCGGGAGGGATTCTAGCACAGATACGCAGTATTTT CASSFGRDSSTDTQYF 16 TRBV5-1 TRBD2 TRBJ2-3 NA